The sequence of this T cell receptor (beta chain) was determined in a study of T-cell memory formation after mild COVID-19. V lost 3 bases to trimming and J lost 4 bases; unmatched junction nucleotides: 7. This CDR3 spans 15 amino acids. From 5'RACE with constant-segment primers came TCR alpha and TCR beta cDNA libraries that carried sample barcodes and UMIs. TCRdb re-derived calls from the 5' RACE reads in MiXCR, one entry per CDR3 protein. Among some 440,000 distinct CDR3 sequences, about 23% were seen once, and the ten largest hold roughly an eighth. What was sequenced was PBMCs or a T cell subset sorted from them (not recorded which). This TCR was sampled from an adult woman who had mild COVID-19 (a few samples of this study predate the infection). Cell type and time point are not known. V gene TRBV12-3 or TRBV12-4 combines with J gene TRBJ2-7, with 9 bases lining up with TRBD2. CDR3 nucleotide sequence: TGTGCCAGCAGTTTTGACAGCGGGAGGTTTTACGAGCAGTACTTC. Amino acid sequence: CASSFDSGRFYEQYF.